This T cell receptor beta chain was sequenced for a study of T cell changes during pregnancy in multiple sclerosis. TCRdb's table, derived via immunoSEQ multiplex PCR, lists solely in-frame clones and lacks some. The table has about 60,000 clones, 90% to 97% seen once. Germline V gives CDR1 SEHNR, CDR2 FQNEAQ (reference sequence). CDR3 size: 14 residues. The V gene lost 7 bases and the J gene lost 3 bases, with 14 bases spanning the gap. Sequences were derived from CD8+ T cells from peripheral blood mononuclear cells, sampled after pregnancy. The V and J genes are TRBV7-9 and TRBJ2-3, with D possibly being TRBD2 (5 bases). This sequence originates from a female donor with multiple sclerosis, enrolled in a pregnancy study. CDR3 DNA: TGTGCCAGCAAGAACCGGGGTGGGACAGATACGCAGTATTTT. Protein product: CASKNRGGTDTQYF.